These T cell receptor beta chains were read from a single sample in a study of T cell changes during pregnancy in multiple sclerosis. Only in-frame clones appear in the TCRdb table, and some are missing; sequencing was by immunoSEQ multiplex PCR. The sample consists of approximately 38,000 clones, around 94% of them appearing once. The sample here was peripheral blood, taken in the third trimester of pregnancy. The receptors derive from a female donor with multiple sclerosis, enrolled in a pregnancy study. Both conserved end residues are part of each CDR3. The order of the fields is V gene, J gene, CDR3 protein.

V gene: TRBV5-4
J gene: TRBJ2-6
CDR3 protein: CASKGQWSSGANVLTF

V gene: TRBV30
J gene: TRBJ2-7
CDR3 protein: CAWSVLASGTYEQYF

V gene: TRBV7-3
J gene: TRBJ2-3
CDR3 protein: CASSLNGDRGDTQYF

V gene: TRBV30
J gene: TRBJ1-5
CDR3 protein: CAWQSGLNQPQHF

V gene: TRBV9
J gene: TRBJ2-2
CDR3 protein: CASSETGLTGELFF

V gene: TRBV7-6
J gene: TRBJ2-5
CDR3 protein: CASSLAGTGGKTQYF

V gene: TRBV19
J gene: TRBJ1-1
CDR3 protein: CASSFWRTEAFF

V gene: TRBV4-1
J gene: TRBJ1-2
CDR3 protein: CASSQEPGPGRGYTF

V gene: TRBV9
J gene: TRBJ2-5
CDR3 protein: CASSVDRGGDGTQYF

V gene: TRBV6-6
J gene: TRBJ2-7
CDR3 protein: CASSLTYVNEQYF

V gene: TRBV2
J gene: TRBJ1-6
CDR3 protein: CASTGQEYSPLHF

V gene: TRBV28
J gene: TRBJ1-1
CDR3 protein: CASSFVSDSLNTEAFF

V gene: TRBV7-3
J gene: TRBJ1-6
CDR3 protein: CASSLGTGSNSYNSPLHF

V gene: TRBV2
J gene: TRBJ1-1
CDR3 protein: CASIETRGSKEAFF

V gene: TRBV7-2
J gene: TRBJ2-7
CDR3 protein: CASSRTGDYEQYF